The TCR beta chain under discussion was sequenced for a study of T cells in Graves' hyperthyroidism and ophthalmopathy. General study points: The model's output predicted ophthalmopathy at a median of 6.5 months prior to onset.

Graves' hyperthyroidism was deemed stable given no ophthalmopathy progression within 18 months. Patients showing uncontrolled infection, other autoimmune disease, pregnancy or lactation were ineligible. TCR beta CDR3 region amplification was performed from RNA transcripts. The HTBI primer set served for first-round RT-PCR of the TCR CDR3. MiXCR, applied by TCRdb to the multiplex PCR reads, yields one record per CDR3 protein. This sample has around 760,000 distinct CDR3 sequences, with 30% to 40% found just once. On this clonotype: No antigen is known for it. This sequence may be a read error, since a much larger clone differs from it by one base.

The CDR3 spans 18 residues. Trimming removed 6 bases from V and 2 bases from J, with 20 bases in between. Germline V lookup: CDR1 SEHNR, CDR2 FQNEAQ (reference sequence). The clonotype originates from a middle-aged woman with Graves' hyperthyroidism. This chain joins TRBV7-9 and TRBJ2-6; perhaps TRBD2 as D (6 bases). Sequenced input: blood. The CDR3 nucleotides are TGTGCCAGCAGGGCTCGACTAGAGGGCATCCCTGGGGCCAACGTCCTGACTTTC. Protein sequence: CASRARLEGIPGANVLTF.